In its sample, the clone carrying this T cell receptor (beta chain) was seen many times. Its antigen is not identified. The sample is drawn from a study of T cells after yellow fever vaccination. The wider study: Libraries from low-cell-number fractions were prepared with the SMART-Seq v4 Ultra Low Input RNA kit. Regarding the study as a whole: The booster saw the reappearance of most primary-vaccination clones (around 96% CD4, 88% CD8).

TCRdb independently ran MiXCR on the 5' RACE reads; one entry per CDR3 protein. The table includes about 130,000 distinct CDR3 sequences, about 8.2% detected once. V was cut by 4 bases and J by 2 bases, with 23 bases left in between. CDR3 size: 18 residues. Germline-derived CDR1 and CDR2 are MGHDK and SYGVNS. J is TRBJ2-5 and V is TRBV25-1, with D unclear. The source was CD8+ T cells sorted from PBMCs, collected on the day of the yellow fever booster vaccination. The TCR comes from a man aged 18 to 35 who received the YFV17D yellow fever vaccine. The CDR3 nucleotides are TGTGCCAGCAGTGGGTGGATAGCAGAAGTAAACCTACAAGAGACCCAGTACTTC. This encodes CASSGWIAEVNLQETQYF. The entire variable domain, with the rest obtained from reference TRBV25-1 and TRBJ2-5, is as follows: EADIYQTPRYLVIGTGKKITLECSQTMGHDKMYWYQQDPGMELHLIHYSYGVNSTEKGDLSSESTVSRIRTEHFPLTLESARPSHTSQYLCASSGWIAEVNLQETQYFGPGTRLLVL.